This entry concerns a single TCR beta chain. Its antigen is undetermined. The junction departs from the called germline gene at one end, perhaps through a read error. This record comes from a study of tumor and adjacent non-tumor tissue in lung cancer. The study, taken as a whole, reports: Significantly higher TCR diversity was found in tumor than normal lung. Normal lung showed higher cumulative top 100 clone frequency than tumor.

Three rounds of nested PCR, following a modified ARM-PCR protocol, produced the TCRbeta library. MiXCR was run by TCRdb on the multiplex PCR reads, yielding one entry per CDR3 protein. This sample has 90,000 to 100,000 distinct CDR3 sequences, with 75% to 85% found just once. This sample's RNA came from whole unsorted tissue. More than 3 cm separated this lung sample from the edge of the tumor. Between August and November 2014, newly diagnosed, chemotherapy-naive lung cancer patients underwent thoracic surgery in China. The CDR3 loop spans 16 amino acids. CDR1 and CDR2 from the germline V gene are MNHEY and SVGAGI.

The sample taken for sequencing was distant non-tumor lung tissue. This sequence originates from a man in his 60s with small cell lung cancer. This chain uses TRBV6-5 with TRBJ2-3; D ambiguous. This CDR3 is CASSYGPGSRTDTQYF. The CDR3 DNA is TGTGCCAGCAGTTACGGGCCCGGTTCCCGCACAGACACGCAGTATTTT.